This record concerns one TCR beta chain sequence. The germline gives CDR1 LNHDA, CDR2 SQIVND (reference sequence). V lost 5 bases, J lost 3 bases, and 6 bases stayed unmatched. The CDR3 contains 14 residues. The entry originates in a study of T cell changes during pregnancy in multiple sclerosis. TCRdb's copy holds only in-frame clones and misses some; the assay was immunoSEQ multiplex PCR. The sample has tens of thousands of clones, roughly nine tenths seen once. The sequenced sample was peripheral blood, obtained in the third trimester of pregnancy. This sequence joins TRBV19 and TRBJ1-1, with 7 nucleotides matching TRBD1. This receptor was obtained from a female donor in good health, enrolled as a control in a pregnancy study. The CDR3 DNA is TGTGCCAGTAGTCCCGGAAGGGGGCACACTGAAGCTTTCTTT. Protein product: CASSPGRGHTEAFF. The full variable domain, completed using reference TRBV19 and TRBJ1-1, is DGGITQSPKYLFRKEGQNVTLSCEQNLNHDAMYWYRQDPGQGLRLIYYSQIVNDFQKGDIAEGYSVSREKKESFPLTVTSAQKNPTAFYLCASSPGRGHTEAFFGQGTRLTVV.